These 25 T cell receptor beta chains originate from one sample sequenced in a study of T cell responses to AZD1222 COVID-19 vaccine. Sequencing used immunoSEQ multiplex PCR; TCRdb keeps in-frame clones, though not all of them. Altogether about 150,000 clones are present, roughly 90% being singletons, with the ten largest covering more than 1.5%. Sequencing was performed on peripheral blood, taken on day 0 of AZD1222 vaccination. These receptors were taken from an adult in good health.

This clone was seen only once. The chain employs TRBV3-1 (or the pseudogene TRBV3-2) and TRBJ2-3; 9 positions match TRBD1. Unmatched junction bases numbered 6, after V lost 1 base and J lost 4 bases. The CDR3 is 16 residues long. Germline loops: CDR1 LGHDT, CDR2 YNNKEL (reference sequence). This chain's CDR3 is CASSQAGTGMADTQYF. CDR3 bases: TGTGCCAGCAGCCAAGCGGGGACAGGGATGGCAGATACGCAGTATTTT.

This CDR3 is CASNGDRVGNEKLFF. CDR3 nucleotide sequence: TGTGCCAGTAACGGAGACAGGGTTGGTAATGAAAAACTGTTTTTT. This chain uses TRBV19 with TRBJ1-4; 7 bases are shared with TRBD1. CDR3 length: 15 residues. V shed 7 bases, J shed 4 bases, and the junction held 9 bases outside the gene matches. Germline CDR1 LNHDA, CDR2 SQIVND (reference sequence).

The chain links TRBV6-5 to TRBJ2-7; D unresolved. The CDR3 contains 14 residues. The germline V and J ends were trimmed by 8 bases and 2 bases, with 16 bases remaining between them. Germline CDR1 and CDR2: MNHEY and SVGAGI. The CDR3 DNA is TGTGCCAGCCAAAGCAAAGGGCCCCCCTACGAGCAGTACTTC. Translated, it gives CASQSKGPPYEQYF.

In its sample, this clone was seen a few times. The V gene is TRBV7-8, the J gene TRBJ2-1; 11 bases match TRBD2. Germline V lookup: CDR1 SGHVS, CDR2 FQNEAQ. The CDR3 is 19 residues long. J gave up 4 bases and V 0 bases, and 11 bases lay outside the gene matches. CDR3 sequence (DNA): TGTGCCAGCAGCTTAGCGCTCTCACTAGCGGGAGATGGGTACAATGAGCAGTTCTTC. Amino acid sequence: CASSLALSLAGDGYNEQFF.

The rearrangement uses TRBV7-2 and TRBJ2-3; the D gene could be TRBD1 or TRBD2 (6 bases each). The CDR3 contains 15 residues. Deletions cut 5 bases from V and 4 bases from J, with 16 bases between. Germline CDR1 and CDR2: SGHTA and FQGNSA. The DNA of the CDR3 is TGTGCCAGCAGCCCCCGCGGGGACACAGCAGATACGCAGTATTTT. It is translated as CASSPRGDTADTQYF.

CDR3 nucleotide sequence: TGCGCCAGCAGCTTAACGGACCAGGGTGGCTACACCTTC. Its translation: CASSLTDQGGYTF. The chain couples TRBV5-1 to TRBJ1-2; TRBD1 might be the D (5 bases). CDR1 SGHRS and CDR2 YFSETQ come from the germline V gene. CDR3 length: 13 residues. V shed 2 bases and J shed 7 bases, with 12 bases lying between them. Filled out from reference TRBV5-1 and TRBJ1-2, the complete variable domain reads KAGVTQTPRYLIKTRGQQVTLSCSPISGHRSVSWYQQTPGQGLQFLFEYFSETQRNKGNFPGRFSGRQFSNSRSEMNVSTLELGDSALYLCASSLTDQGGYTFGSGTRLTVV.

This clone was counted a single time. V is TRBV5-1 and J is TRBJ2-7; the D is unclear. From germline, CDR1 is SGHRS and CDR2 YFSETQ. Trimming took 0 bases from V and 3 from J, leaving 13 bases between them. The CDR3 loop spans 15 amino acids. The CDR3 DNA follows: TGCGCCAGCAGCTTGGCGGCCACTCGCGGCTACGAGCAGTACTTC. This encodes CASSLAATRGYEQYF. The entire variable domain, with the rest obtained from reference TRBV5-1 and TRBJ2-7, is as follows: KAGVTQTPRYLIKTRGQQVTLSCSPISGHRSVSWYQQTPGQGLQFLFEYFSETQRNKGNFPGRFSGRQFSNSRSEMNVSTLELGDSALYLCASSLAATRGYEQYFGPGTRLTVT.

The rearrangement joins TRBV25-1 to TRBJ2-5; possibly TRBD1 for D (6 bases). Germline values: CDR1 MGHDK, CDR2 SYGVNS. The CDR3 extends over 15 amino acids. The V end was cut by 0 bases, the J end by 3 bases, with 11 bases between. CDR3 residues: CASSEYLGGKETQYF. In nucleotides, the CDR3 is TGTGCCAGCAGTGAATATCTAGGGGGTAAAGAGACCCAGTACTTC.

The chain recombines TRBV15 with TRBJ1-2; 9 bases fit TRBD1. CDR3 length equals 13 residues. With V trimmed by 6 bases and J by 6 bases, 5 bases remained unmatched. The germline gives CDR1 LNHNV, CDR2 YYDKDF (reference sequence). The CDR3 DNA reads as TGTGCCACCAGTCCGAGGACAGGGGATGGCTACACCTTC. Protein sequence: CATSPRTGDGYTF.

CDR3 DNA sequence: TGTGCCAGCACCAAAGACAGGGGGCTGGCCGGGGAGCTGTTTTTT. Amino acid sequence: CASTKDRGLAGELFF. V gene TRBV5-4 combines with J gene TRBJ2-2; TRBD1 matches at 10 bases. Germline CDR1 reads SGHNT; CDR2 reads YYREEE (reference sequence). V shed 6 bases, J shed 6 bases, and the junction held 8 bases outside the gene matches. This CDR3 region has 15 residues.

This clone was detected only once. This chain uses TRBV20-1 with TRBJ2-1, with 11 bases aligning to TRBD2. Germline-derived CDR1 and CDR2 are DFQATT and SNEGSKA (reference sequence). The junction had 11 bases not matched to a gene; V was cut back by 3 bases and J by 4 bases. The CDR3 runs 17 residues. The DNA of the CDR3 is TGCAGTGCTAGTGGGGAGGGGACTAGCGGAGTTTACAATGAGCAGTTCTTC. Translating gives CSASGEGTSGVYNEQFF.

The chain combines TRBV6-4 with TRBJ2-3; D assignment may be TRBD1 or TRBD2 (5 bases each). Trimming cost V 8 bases and J 5 bases, with 26 bases left between them. The CDR3 extends over 17 amino acids. In germline, CDR1 is MRHNA, CDR2 SNTAGT. The CDR3 sequence is CASGGRDQDSPQDTQYF. The CDR3 DNA reads TGTGCCAGCGGGGGACGGGACCAGGATTCCCCACAAGATACGCAGTATTTT.

This chain uses TRBV10-1 with TRBJ2-1, with 7 bases that match TRBD2. The CDR3 consists of 12 residues. V was clipped by 2 bases and J by 11 bases; unmatched bases: 3. Looked up from germline, CDR1 is WNHNN and CDR2 is SYGVQD (reference sequence). CDR3 sequence: CASSEAGGKQFF. The CDR3 nucleotides are TGCGCCAGCAGTGAGGCCGGGGGGAAGCAGTTCTTC.

The gene calls are TRBV11-2 and TRBJ2-1; a weak D match, TRBD2 (5 bases). V gave up 0 bases and J gave up 9 bases, with 12 bases separating them. Germline V lookup: CDR1 SGHAT, CDR2 FQNNGV. The length of the CDR3 is 14 residues. Here the CDR3 DNA reads TGTGCCAGCAGCTTAGATCCTACTAGAAGTGAGCAGTTCTTC. The encoded protein is CASSLDPTRSEQFF.

This chain links TRBV7-6 with TRBJ1-1; D is undetermined. Germline CDR1 is SGHVS and CDR2 is FNYEAQ. The CDR3 has 14 amino acids. V lost 6 bases and J 4 bases, leaving 15 bases between the germline ends. The CDR3 coding sequence is TGTGCCAGCAGTCCCCTAGGCAGCTTCACTGAAGCTTTCTTT. Translation gives CASSPLGSFTEAFF.

This chain connects TRBV5-1 to TRBJ1-2; TRBD1 matches at 7 bases. Trimming at V came to 4 bases and at J to 2 bases, leaving 5 bases not matched to a gene. The CDR3 consists of 14 residues. Germline CDR1 SGHRS, CDR2 YFSETQ. The DNA of the CDR3 is TGCGCCAGCAGCCTCGGGACAGACAACTATGGCTACACCTTC. Protein sequence: CASSLGTDNYGYTF.

This chain links TRBV5-5 with TRBJ1-2; unclear D gene. Germline assignment: CDR1 SGHKS and CDR2 YYEKEE (reference sequence). CDR3 length: 14 amino acids. Deletions cut 0 bases from V and 8 bases from J, with 14 bases between. CDR3 bases: TGTGCCAGCAGCTTGGAATCGGTCTCGCGGGGCTACACCTTC. Protein product: CASSLESVSRGYTF.

This rearrangement joins TRBV4-2 to TRBJ2-3, with 13 bases lining up with TRBD2. The CDR3 has 16 amino acids. The germline V gene encodes CDR1 LGHNA and CDR2 YNFKEQ. The trim removed 5 bases at V and 6 bases at J, leaving 8 bases unmatched. CDR3 in DNA: TGTGCCAGCAGCAAGGGACTAGCGGGGAGCGGGGATACGCAGTATTTT. Residues: CASSKGLAGSGDTQYF.

This chain joins TRBV7-2 and TRBJ2-7; 9 bases agree with TRBD2. The length of the CDR3 is 15 residues. CDR1 is SGHTA, CDR2 FQGNSA, per germline. V gave up 2 bases and J gave up 3 bases; unmatched junction bases: 5. DNA of the CDR3: TGTGCCAGCAGCTTATTGGTAGCGGGGGACTACGAGCAGTACTTC. It codes for CASSLLVAGDYEQYF.

The rearrangement links TRBV15 to TRBJ2-7; D might be TRBD1 (6 bases). Trimming removed 3 bases at V and 2 bases at J, with 11 bases between. The CDR3 has 14 residues. Germline loops: CDR1 LNHNV, CDR2 YYDKDF (reference sequence). The CDR3 region has the DNA TGTGCCACCAGCAGTGGAAGGGGGACCTACGAGCAGTACTTC. Protein product: CATSSGRGTYEQYF. The full variable domain, rest sourced from reference TRBV15 and TRBJ2-7, is DAMVIQNPRYQVTQFGKPVTLSCSQTLNHNVMYWYQQKSSQAPKLLFHYYDKDFNNEADTPDNFQSRRPNTSFCFLDIRSPGLGDTAMYLCATSSGRGTYEQYFGPGTRLTVT.

J is TRBJ2-1 and V is TRBV2; TRBD1 matches at 8 bases. The germline V gene has CDR1 SNHLY and CDR2 FYNNEI. Trimming cost V 0 bases and J 7 bases; bases outside gene matches: 2. This CDR3 is built from 14 residues. This chain's CDR3 is CASSEARTGNEQFF. The CDR3 nucleotides read TGTGCCAGCAGTGAAGCGCGGACAGGGAATGAGCAGTTCTTC.

The gene calls are TRBV19 and TRBJ2-2; D remains unclear. CDR3 size: 14 residues. Germline CDR1 reads LNHDA; CDR2 reads SQIVND (reference sequence). V lost 5 bases, J lost 8 bases, and 15 bases lay in between. The CDR3 DNA reads TGTGCCAGTAGTCAAGGGTCAACCGGGGGGGAGCTGTTTTTT. It translates to CASSQGSTGGELFF.

The chain uses TRBV19 and TRBJ2-2, with 10 bases fitting TRBD1. CDR1 and CDR2 from the germline V gene are LNHDA and SQIVND (reference sequence). There are 16 residues in the CDR3. V gave up 7 bases and J gave up 5 bases; unmatched junction bases: 10. The CDR3 bases are TGTGCCAGTACCGTACGACAGGGGGCGCGGACCGGGGAGCTGTTTTTT. Encoded protein: CASTVRQGARTGELFF.

This clone has only one observation. The J gene is TRBJ2-3, the V gene TRBV30, with D perhaps TRBD1 (6 bases). The CDR3 spans 15 residues. Germline CDR1 is GTSNPN and CDR2 is SVGIG (reference sequence). Trimming took off 0 bases at V and 3 bases at J, with 13 bases between the two ends. This CDR3 is CAWSVWGQGTDTQYF. CDR3 in DNA: TGTGCCTGGAGTGTCTGGGGGCAGGGGACAGATACGCAGTATTTT.

The V and J genes are TRBV4-1 and TRBJ1-1; TRBD1 might be the D (5 bases). Germline lookup yields CDR1 MGHRA and CDR2 YSYEKL. The length of the CDR3 is 13 residues. Trimming took off 5 bases at V and 8 bases at J, with 15 bases between the two ends. The CDR3: CASSSQWGGEAFF. In nucleotides, the CDR3 is TGCGCCAGCAGCTCCCAATGGGGGGGGGAAGCTTTCTTT.